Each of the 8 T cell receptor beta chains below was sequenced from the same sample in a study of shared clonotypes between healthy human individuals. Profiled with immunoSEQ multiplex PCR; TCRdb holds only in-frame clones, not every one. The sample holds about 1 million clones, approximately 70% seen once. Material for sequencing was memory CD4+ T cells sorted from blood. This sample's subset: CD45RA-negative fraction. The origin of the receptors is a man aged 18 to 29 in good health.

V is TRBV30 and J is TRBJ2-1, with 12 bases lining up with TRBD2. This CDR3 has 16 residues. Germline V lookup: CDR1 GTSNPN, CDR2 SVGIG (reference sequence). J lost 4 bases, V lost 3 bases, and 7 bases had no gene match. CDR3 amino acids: CAWRSPGTSGYNEQFF. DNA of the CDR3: TGTGCCTGGAGGTCACCCGGGACTAGCGGGTACAATGAGCAGTTCTTC.

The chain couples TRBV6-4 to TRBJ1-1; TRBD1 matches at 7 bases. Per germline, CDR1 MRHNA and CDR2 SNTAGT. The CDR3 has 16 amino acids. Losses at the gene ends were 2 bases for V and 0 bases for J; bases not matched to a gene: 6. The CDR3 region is CASSDLQDRLNTEAFF. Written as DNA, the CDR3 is TGTGCCAGCAGTGACCTTCAGGACAGGTTGAACACTGAAGCTTTCTTT.

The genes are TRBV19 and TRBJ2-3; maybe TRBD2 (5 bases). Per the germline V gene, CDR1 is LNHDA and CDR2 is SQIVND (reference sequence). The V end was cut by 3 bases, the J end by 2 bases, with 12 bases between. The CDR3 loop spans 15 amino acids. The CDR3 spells CASSIGGRNTDTQYF. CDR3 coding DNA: TGTGCCAGTAGTATTGGAGGACGTAACACAGATACGCAGTATTTT.

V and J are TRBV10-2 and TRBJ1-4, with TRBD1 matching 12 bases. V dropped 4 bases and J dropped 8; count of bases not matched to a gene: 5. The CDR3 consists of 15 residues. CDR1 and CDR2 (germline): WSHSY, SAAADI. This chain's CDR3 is CASSGRGTGGEKLFF. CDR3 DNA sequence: TGCGCCAGCAGTGGGCGCGGGACAGGGGGCGAAAAACTGTTTTTT.

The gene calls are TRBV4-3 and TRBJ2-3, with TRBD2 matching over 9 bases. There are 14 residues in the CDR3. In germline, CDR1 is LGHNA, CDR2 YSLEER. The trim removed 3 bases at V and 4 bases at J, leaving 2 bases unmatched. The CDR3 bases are TGCGCCAGCAGCCAGGGACTAGCACCAGATACGCAGTATTTT. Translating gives CASSQGLAPDTQYF.

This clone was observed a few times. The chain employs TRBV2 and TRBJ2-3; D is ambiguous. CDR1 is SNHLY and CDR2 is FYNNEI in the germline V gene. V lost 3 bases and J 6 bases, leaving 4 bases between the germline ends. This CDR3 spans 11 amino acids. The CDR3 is CASSDKDTQYF. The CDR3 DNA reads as TGTGCCAGCAGTGACAAGGATACGCAGTATTTT.

CDR3 region: CAWSVLRHARSGANVLTF. CDR3 DNA sequence: TGTGCCTGGAGTGTTTTGCGTCACGCCCGATCTGGGGCCAACGTCCTGACTTTC. This chain uses TRBV30 with TRBJ2-6; D call uncertain. The CDR3 has 18 amino acids. CDR1 and CDR2 (germline): GTSNPN, SVGIG (reference sequence). Trimming left V 0 bases short and J 1 base short, with 16 bases between.

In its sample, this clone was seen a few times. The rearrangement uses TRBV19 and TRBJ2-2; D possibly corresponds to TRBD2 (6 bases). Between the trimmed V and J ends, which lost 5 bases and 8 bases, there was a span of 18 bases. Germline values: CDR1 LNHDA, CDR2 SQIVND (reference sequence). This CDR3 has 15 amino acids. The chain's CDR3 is CASSSYGTPEGELFF. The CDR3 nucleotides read TGTGCCAGTAGTTCTTACGGGACTCCTGAGGGGGAGCTGTTTTTT. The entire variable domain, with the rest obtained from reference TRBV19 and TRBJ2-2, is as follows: DGGITQSPKYLFRKEGQNVTLSCEQNLNHDAMYWYRQDPGQGLRLIYYSQIVNDFQKGDIAEGYSVSREKKESFPLTVTSAQKNPTAFYLCASSSYGTPEGELFFGEGSRLTVL.